This record covers a single TCR beta chain. In the authors' workflow: Amplification of reference gene primers was used by the study to estimate nucleated cell counts. This table comes from immunoSEQ multiplex PCR, and its TCRdb copy is limited to in-frame clones, with some not included. V, J and clone size derive from that table, while D and trimming were established from the DNA sequence. The sample consists of 45,000 to 50,000 clones, 75% to 85% of them appearing once. The data originate from a study of blood T cell repertoires in COVID-19. About the study: Spain, Italy and the United States supplied samples that represented acute and convalescent COVID-19. The analysed material was cDNA or gDNA that came from T cells, B-cell-depleted T cells, or PBMCs.

J lost 3 bases, V lost 0 bases, and 4 bases had no gene match. Germline values: CDR1 MGHRA, CDR2 YSYEKL. This CDR3 comprises 16 residues. Material for sequencing was peripheral blood. The chain carries TRBV4-1 and TRBJ1-3; 8 nucleotides agree with TRBD1. The TCR comes from an older man in a cohort sampled during active COVID-19. The CDR3, as DNA: TGCGCCAGCAGCCAAGAGCGGACAGGGAGTGGAAACACCATATATTTT. Its translation: CASSQERTGSGNTIYF.